Shown below are 32 T cell receptor beta chains from a single sample sequenced in a study of shared clonotypes between healthy human individuals. TCRdb's copy holds only in-frame clones and misses some; the assay was immunoSEQ multiplex PCR. The table shows 780,000 or so clones, with roughly two thirds occurring only once. The sequencing sample was made of memory CD4+ T cells sorted from blood. This sample's subset: CD45RA-negative fraction. Receptors were obtained from a woman aged 30 to 39 in good health.

The CDR3 sequence is CASSEQGTNQPQHF. For the CDR3, the DNA is TGTGCCAGCAGCGAACAGGGGACAAATCAGCCCCAGCATTTT. The rearrangement joins TRBV6-6 to TRBJ1-5, with 7 positions matching TRBD1. V lost 6 bases, J lost 4 bases, and 6 bases stayed unmatched. Germline V gene lookup returns CDR1 MNHNY and CDR2 SVGAGI (reference sequence). The CDR3 has 14 amino acids.

The gene calls are TRBV5-1 and TRBJ2-1, with 8 bases matching TRBD2. Germline CDR1 is SGHRS and CDR2 is YFSETQ. Unmatched junction bases numbered 9, after V lost 4 bases and J lost 6 bases. This CDR3 has 15 residues. DNA for the CDR3: TGCGCCAGCAGCCCGGGAGGGCATTCTCCCAATGAGCAGTTCTTC. It encodes CASSPGGHSPNEQFF.

This clone was seen many times. V gene TRBV11-2 combines with J gene TRBJ2-7; 9 bases align to TRBD2. V was clipped by 1 base and J by 2 bases; unmatched bases: 3. CDR3 size: 15 residues. From germline, CDR1 is SGHAT and CDR2 FQNNGV. CDR3 residues: CASSLGLAETYEQYF. The CDR3 DNA sequence: TGTGCCAGCAGCTTAGGACTAGCGGAGACCTACGAGCAGTACTTC.

On this clone: This clone may be a read error of a much larger clone one base away. Other DNA sequences of this sample code for an identical CDR3. V is TRBV19 and J is TRBJ2-5; D unresolved. The V and J ends lost 4 bases and 5 bases respectively, with 8 bases between them. The CDR3 extends over 12 amino acids. Germline V CDR1 and CDR2: LNHDA, SQIVND (reference sequence). CDR3 sequence (DNA): TGTGCCAGTAGTAGACGGCGGGAGACCCAGTACTTC. Translating it yields CASSRRRETQYF.

Details on this clone: A much larger clone sits a single nucleotide away, making a read error possible. This CDR3 is CASSFSPEGEQHF. The CDR3, as DNA: TGTGCCAGCAGCTTTTCTCCGGAGGGGGAGCAGCACTTC. This chain uses TRBV11-3 with TRBJ2-7; D assignment may be TRBD1 or TRBD2 (6 bases each). The V gene's germline CDR1 is SGHNT and CDR2 YENEEA. The CDR3 is 13 residues long.

V usage is TRBV5-1 and J usage is TRBJ2-1, with TRBD2 matching over 11 bases. This CDR3 spans 16 amino acids. Germline V gene lookup returns CDR1 SGHRS and CDR2 YFSETQ. Germline trimming cut 3 bases from V and 7 bases from J; bases unmatched to any gene: 9. CDR3 sequence reads: CASSWSLAGEGNEQFF. CDR3 in DNA: TGCGCCAGCAGCTGGTCACTAGCGGGAGAGGGGAATGAGCAGTTCTTC.

This clone is a singleton in its sample. CDR3 amino acids: CASREPGQHYGYTF. The CDR3 bases are TGCGCCAGCAGGGAACCGGGACAGCACTATGGCTACACCTTC. The rearrangement links TRBV4-1 to TRBJ1-2; 7 positions agree with TRBD1. This CDR3 comprises 14 residues. Germline V CDR1 and CDR2: MGHRA, YSYEKL. Germline trimming cut 6 bases from V and 3 bases from J; bases unmatched to any gene: 7.

The chain links TRBV4-2 to TRBJ2-5; D remains unclear. The CDR3 covers 15 residues. Germline lookup yields CDR1 LGHNA and CDR2 YNFKEQ. Trimming shortened V by 0 bases and J by 6 bases, and 14 bases separated the two germline ends. The CDR3 sequence is CASSQDIPSRQTQYF. The CDR3 region has the DNA TGTGCCAGCAGCCAAGACATACCCTCCAGGCAGACCCAGTACTTC.

V usage is TRBV6-5 and J usage is TRBJ2-7, with 7 positions matching TRBD1. The V gene's germline CDR1 is MNHEY and CDR2 SVGAGI. The J segment lost 4 bases and the V segment lost 10 bases, leaving 10 bases of the junction unmatched. CDR3 length: 13 amino acids. CDR3 amino acids: CATKSDRTYEQYF. The CDR3 DNA is TGTGCCACCAAATCGGACAGGACTTACGAGCAGTACTTC.

This clone appeared once. V is TRBV19 and J is TRBJ2-5; TRBD2 agrees at 12 bases. J gave up 5 bases and V 5 bases, and 12 bases lay outside the gene matches. Germline V gives CDR1 LNHDA, CDR2 SQIVND (reference sequence). CDR3 length: 17 amino acids. The CDR3 sequence is CASSLNLAGGIRETQYF. Written as DNA, the CDR3 is TGTGCCAGTAGTCTGAATCTAGCGGGAGGGATCCGGGAGACCCAGTACTTC.

J is TRBJ1-2 and V is TRBV30; D remains ambiguous. The germline CDR1 and CDR2 sequences are GTSNPN and SVGIG (reference sequence). The CDR3 runs 13 residues. Trimming shortened V by 2 bases and J by 0 bases, and 7 bases separated the two germline ends. CDR3 protein: CAWSYRANYGYTF. For the CDR3, the DNA is TGTGCCTGGAGTTACAGAGCTAACTATGGCTACACCTTC. Based on the CDR3 plus reference TRBV30 and TRBJ1-2, the full variable domain is SQTIHQWPATLVQPVGSPLSLECTVEGTSNPNLYWYRQAAGRGLQLLFYSVGIGQISSEVPQNLSASRPQDRQFILSSKKLLLSDSGFYLCAWSYRANYGYTFGSGTRLTVV.

This clone has a handful of counts. The chain couples TRBV4-1 to TRBJ2-1; D is uncertain. Between the trimmed V and J ends, which lost 3 bases and 10 bases, there was a span of 22 bases. CDR1 and CDR2 (germline): MGHRA, YSYEKL. This CDR3 is built from 16 residues. The CDR3 nucleotides are TGCGCCAGCAGCCACCCTCTACCCCGACTTAGCAGGGAGCAGTTCTTC. It codes for CASSHPLPRLSREQFF.

CDR3 DNA: TGTGCCAGCAGCTTCAACAGGAGACTGAACACTGAAGCTTTCTTT. This sequence encodes CASSFNRRLNTEAFF. The V and J genes are TRBV5-6 and TRBJ1-1; D might be TRBD1 (5 bases). The CDR3 totals 15 residues. Germline V gene sequence: CDR1 SGHDT, CDR2 YYEEEE. The V end lost 2 bases, the J end lost 0 bases, and 11 bases lay between the germline ends.

V usage is TRBV28 and J usage is TRBJ2-7; 8 bases are shared with TRBD1. The V and J ends lost 6 bases and 9 bases, in that order; junction bases with no gene match: 13. The CDR3 is 14 amino acids. Germline CDR1 and CDR2: MDHEN and SYDVKM. DNA for the CDR3: TGTGCCAGCAGACTACCCGGGACAGGTGTACGGCAGTACTTC. Amino acids: CASRLPGTGVRQYF.

The gene calls are TRBV6-1 and TRBJ1-1; D unresolved. The germline gives CDR1 MNHNS, CDR2 SASEGT. This CDR3 is built from 14 residues. V was cut by 2 bases and J by 1 base, with 8 bases left in between. The CDR3 coding sequence is TGTGCCAGCAGTGAACGGGGTCGGAACACTGAAGCTTTCTTT. It yields the protein CASSERGRNTEAFF.

The chain combines TRBV6-5 with TRBJ1-5; D is ambiguous. This CDR3 region has 13 residues. V was cut by 8 bases and J by 3 bases, with 11 bases left in between. CDR1 MNHEY and CDR2 SVGAGI come from the germline V gene. For the CDR3, the DNA is TGTGCCAGCGCGGCCAGAGTCAATCAGCCCCAGCATTTT. This codes for CASAARVNQPQHF.

This chain links TRBV25-1 with TRBJ2-1; 10 bases are shared with TRBD2. The CDR3 is 16 residues long. CDR1 is MGHDK and CDR2 is SYGVNS in the germline V gene. V lost 6 bases to trimming and J lost 9 bases; unmatched junction nucleotides: 14. The CDR3 protein is CASSKRVPSGSFEQFF. The CDR3 nucleotides read TGTGCCAGCAGCAAAAGGGTCCCTAGCGGGAGTTTTGAGCAGTTCTTC.

The V and J genes are TRBV5-6 and TRBJ1-1, with a weak D call TRBD1 (6 bases). The CDR3 loop spans 15 amino acids. The V gene's germline CDR1 is SGHDT and CDR2 YYEEEE. V was shortened by 2 bases and J by 0 bases, with 11 bases between the two germline ends. The CDR3 nucleotides are TGTGCCAGCAGCTTAAGGACAGCCATGAACACTGAAGCTTTCTTT. Translation: CASSLRTAMNTEAFF.

V is TRBV6-6 and J is TRBJ2-4; tentative D call: TRBD2 (5 bases). The V gene's germline CDR1 is MNHNY and CDR2 SVGAGI (reference sequence). Trimming took off 7 bases at V and 5 bases at J, with 21 bases between the two ends. This CDR3 contains 16 residues. The CDR3 DNA reads as TGTGCCAGCAATGATAGGAACGGACTCAAAGAAAACATTCAGTACTTC. Translating gives CASNDRNGLKENIQYF.

This chain uses TRBV18 with TRBJ2-7; no clear D. With 3 bases removed from V and 6 bases from J, the gap between germline ends came to 18 bases. The CDR3 runs to 15 residues. CDR1 is KGHSH, CDR2 LQKENI, per germline. Here the CDR3 DNA reads TGTGCCAGCTCACCGTCTTTCGGAGTTCAGTCCGAGCAGTACTTC. Translation gives CASSPSFGVQSEQYF.

The chain joins TRBV5-5 to TRBJ2-6; D assignment may be TRBD1 or TRBD2 (5 bases each). The CDR3 runs 19 residues. V shed 4 bases and J shed 0 bases, with 20 bases lying between them. Germline V CDR1 and CDR2: SGHKS, YYEKEE (reference sequence). This CDR3 reads CASSPRSGLGTSGANVLTF. For the CDR3, the DNA is TGTGCCAGCAGCCCCAGGTCTGGTCTAGGGACCTCTGGGGCCAACGTCCTGACTTTC.

The chain carries TRBV10-3 and TRBJ2-5, with D maybe TRBD1 (5 bases). Trimming stripped 3 bases from V and 7 bases from J, with 12 bases between. This CDR3 comprises 13 residues. CDR1 and CDR2 (germline): ENHRY, SYGVKD. The CDR3 DNA is TGTGCCATCAGTGAATTAGAAAGGGGGACCCAGTACTTC. Residues: CAISELERGTQYF.

The V call is TRBV28, the J call TRBJ2-5, with 8 bases lining up with TRBD2. CDR1 MDHEN and CDR2 SYDVKM come from the germline V gene. CDR3 length: 21 residues. The ends lost 2 bases at V and 0 bases at J; junction bases unmatched: 20. The CDR3 region is CASSLPSSGRRQGTHQETQYF. CDR3 nucleotides: TGTGCCAGCAGTTTACCCTCTAGCGGGCGACGCCAGGGGACCCACCAAGAGACCCAGTACTTC.

V is TRBV9 and J is TRBJ2-7; D may be TRBD1 (6 bases). This CDR3 spans 14 amino acids. Germline CDR1 SGDLS, CDR2 YYNGEE. Trimming pared 2 bases from V and 2 bases from J, leaving 11 bases between. This CDR3 reads CASSVGRGAYEQYF. CDR3 in DNA: TGTGCCAGCAGCGTCGGCAGGGGAGCCTACGAGCAGTACTTC.

The V and J genes are TRBV11-2 and TRBJ2-4; a weak D match, TRBD2 (5 bases). CDR1 is SGHAT and CDR2 is FQNNGV in the germline V gene. CDR3 length equals 12 residues. V was clipped by 5 bases and J by 14 bases, with 16 bases between them. The CDR3 reads CASSIRTGIEYF. CDR3 DNA sequence: TGTGCCAGCAGCATCCGGACGGGGATCGAGTACTTC. The whole variable domain, filled in from reference TRBV11-2 and TRBJ2-4, reads EAGVAQSPRYKIIEKRQSVAFWCNPISGHATLYWYQQILGQGPKLLIQFQNNGVVDDSQLPKDRFSAERLKGVDSTLKIQPAKLEDSAVYLCASSIRTGIEYFGAGTRLSVL.

Remarks on this clone: Additional DNA sequences in this sample encode the identical CDR3. The chain links TRBV7-9 to TRBJ2-1; 10 bases fit TRBD2. The CDR3 loop spans 15 amino acids. From germline, CDR1 is SEHNR and CDR2 FQNEAQ (reference sequence). The J segment lost 4 bases and the V segment lost 5 bases, leaving 5 bases of the junction unmatched. CDR3 amino acids: CASSPGTSAYNEQFF. The CDR3 bases are TGTGCCAGCAGCCCAGGGACTAGCGCGTACAATGAGCAGTTCTTC.

This clone has a handful of counts. This sequence joins TRBV28 and TRBJ2-4; 8 positions agree with TRBD1. The germline CDR1 and CDR2 sequences are MDHEN and SYDVKM. With V trimmed by 5 bases and J by 3 bases, 15 bases remained unmatched. The CDR3 contains 18 residues. The CDR3 here is CASSPYPRDRLVKNIQYF. CDR3 DNA: TGTGCCAGCAGTCCCTACCCGAGGGACAGGTTGGTCAAAAACATTCAGTACTTC.

The DNA of the CDR3 is TGTGCCAGTAGTATTAGGGGGGAGTTCTACGAGCAGTACTTC. It encodes CASSIRGEFYEQYF. The J gene is TRBJ2-7, the V gene TRBV19; D could derive from TRBD1 or TRBD2 (6 bases each). V dropped 3 bases and J dropped 3 bases, with 12 bases sitting between them. Germline-derived CDR1 and CDR2 are LNHDA and SQIVND (reference sequence). The CDR3 is 14 amino acids.

The chain joins TRBV28 to TRBJ2-4, with 8 bases fitting TRBD2. The CDR3 totals 14 residues. The germline V gene has CDR1 MDHEN and CDR2 SYDVKM. Unmatched junction bases numbered 6, after V lost 5 bases and J lost 6 bases. CDR3 protein: CASSPTSGLNIQYF. CDR3 sequence (DNA): TGTGCCAGCAGTCCCACTAGCGGACTAAACATTCAGTACTTC.

V gene TRBV2 combines with J gene TRBJ1-5, with TRBD1 matching 7 bases. The J segment lost 1 base and the V segment lost 6 bases, leaving 6 bases of the junction unmatched. The CDR3 sequence is 15 residues long. CDR1 and CDR2 (germline): SNHLY, FYNNEI. Here the CDR3 reads CASRGQQISNQPQHF. The CDR3 coding sequence is TGTGCCAGCAGGGGACAGCAAATAAGCAATCAGCCCCAGCATTTT.

The chain joins TRBV28 to TRBJ1-1, with D possibly TRBD1 on 5 matching bases. CDR3 size: 13 residues. The V gene's germline CDR1 is MDHEN and CDR2 SYDVKM. Trimming stripped 4 bases from V and 6 bases from J, with 12 bases between. The CDR3 region is CASSSGGFSEAFF. In nucleotides, the CDR3 is TGTGCCAGCAGTTCCGGGGGTTTTTCTGAAGCTTTCTTT.

The chain recombines TRBV28 with TRBJ2-6; TRBD1 is a possible D gene (5 bases). This CDR3 is 16 amino acids long. Trimming took 5 bases from V and 4 from J, leaving 15 bases between them. The germline V gene has CDR1 MDHEN and CDR2 SYDVKM. As DNA, the CDR3 is TGTGCCAGCAGTCAGGCACAGGCTTCGGGGGCCAACGTCCTGACTTTC. Protein: CASSQAQASGANVLTF.